The 9 T cell receptor beta chains below were found in one sample sequenced in a study of blood T cell repertoires in COVID-19. Assay: immunoSEQ multiplex PCR; the TCRdb copy retains only in-frame clones and omits some. The sample comprises roughly 520,000 clones, approximately 87% of which are singletons, and 1.5% to 2% rests with the top ten. The sample was PBMCs or T cells enriched from blood (not recorded which). These receptors originate from a woman in her forties who had recovered from COVID-19.

The chain recombines TRBV11-3 with TRBJ2-1; tentative D call: TRBD2 (5 bases). CDR1 and CDR2 from the germline V gene are SGHNT and YENEEA. Trimming pared 8 bases from V and 6 bases from J, leaving 17 bases between. This CDR3 spans 14 amino acids. CDR3 nucleotide sequence: TGTGCCAGCCAAACCCTGAGAGGGTTCAATGAGCAGTTCTTC. This encodes CASQTLRGFNEQFF.

CDR3 sequence: CASSPGQYNSPLHF. The DNA of the CDR3 is TGTGCCAGCAGCCCGGGACAGTATAATTCACCCCTCCACTTT. V is TRBV7-6 and J is TRBJ1-6; 7 nucleotides line up with TRBD1. The V segment lost 5 bases and the J segment 4 bases; nucleotides outside the gene matches: 2. The CDR3 is made up of 14 amino acids. Germline loops: CDR1 SGHVS, CDR2 FNYEAQ.

CDR3 protein: CASSQAQKQTNTEAFF. Written as DNA, the CDR3 is TGTGCCAGCAGCCAAGCGCAAAAACAGACGAACACTGAAGCTTTCTTT. The chain combines TRBV4-2 with TRBJ1-1; D call uncertain. Trimming stripped 1 base from V and 1 base from J, with 13 bases between. From germline, CDR1 is LGHNA and CDR2 YNFKEQ. The CDR3 loop spans 16 amino acids.

This clone was seen just once. V is TRBV29-1 and J is TRBJ2-1; 10 bases are shared with TRBD2. Germline V gene data show CDR1 as SQVTM and CDR2 as ANQGSEA. This CDR3 is 19 amino acids long. The ends lost 2 bases at V and 2 bases at J; junction bases unmatched: 15. CDR3 in amino acids: CSVEMGGLRLAGTYNEQFF. CDR3 DNA: TGCAGCGTTGAAATGGGGGGCTTAAGACTAGCGGGTACCTACAATGAGCAGTTCTTC.

The gene calls are TRBV9 and TRBJ2-7; TRBD2 aligns across 11 bases. CDR1 is SGDLS, CDR2 YYNGEE, per germline. With 4 bases clipped from V and 9 bases from J, the junction kept 6 bases outside the gene matches. The CDR3 runs to 13 residues. CDR3 amino acids: CASSPRLAGPQYF. The CDR3 DNA reads TGTGCCAGCAGCCCCCGACTAGCGGGACCGCAGTACTTC.

The chain combines TRBV7-2 with TRBJ2-2, with TRBD2 matching over 13 bases. The V gene's germline CDR1 is SGHTA and CDR2 FQGNSA. V trimming: 3 bases; J trimming: 1 base; junction bases outside the gene matches: 2. This CDR3 has 17 amino acids. CDR3 nucleotides: TGTGCCAGCAGCTTCAGGACTAGCGGGGGGAACACCGGGGAGCTGTTTTTT. Its translation is CASSFRTSGGNTGELFF.

In regard to this clone: The sample has other DNA sequences that encode this CDR3 too. V is TRBV27 and J is TRBJ1-1; 7 positions agree with TRBD1. Germline loops: CDR1 MNHEY, CDR2 SMNVEV (reference sequence). The CDR3 totals 14 residues. V shed 3 bases, J shed 5 bases, and the junction held 6 bases outside the gene matches. The chain's CDR3 is CASSLRGRNTEAFF. In DNA, the CDR3 is TGTGCCAGCAGTTTGAGGGGGCGGAATACTGAAGCTTTCTTT.

V is TRBV28 and J is TRBJ1-5; TRBD1 matches at 8 bases. CDR1 MDHEN and CDR2 SYDVKM come from the germline V gene. The J segment lost 0 bases and the V segment lost 5 bases, leaving 12 bases of the junction unmatched. CDR3 length: 18 residues. CDR3 sequence reads: CASSIGDRITYSNQPQHF. The DNA for the CDR3 is TGTGCCAGCAGTATCGGGGACAGGATTACCTATAGCAATCAGCCCCAGCATTTT.

The V and J genes are TRBV7-6 and TRBJ2-1, with D perhaps TRBD2 (6 bases). This CDR3 is built from 15 residues. Trimming took 7 bases from V and 4 from J, leaving 17 bases between them. Per germline, CDR1 SGHVS and CDR2 FNYEAQ. The CDR3 sequence is CASKEAAGLYNEQFF. In nucleotides, the CDR3 is TGTGCCAGCAAGGAAGCAGCGGGTTTATACAATGAGCAGTTCTTC. Filled out from reference TRBV7-6 and TRBJ2-1, the complete variable domain reads GAGVSQSPRYKVTKRGQDVALRCDPISGHVSLYWYRQALGQGPEFLTYFNYEAQQDKSGLPNDRFSAERPEGSISTLTIQRTEQRDSAMYRCASKEAAGLYNEQFFGPGTRLTVL.